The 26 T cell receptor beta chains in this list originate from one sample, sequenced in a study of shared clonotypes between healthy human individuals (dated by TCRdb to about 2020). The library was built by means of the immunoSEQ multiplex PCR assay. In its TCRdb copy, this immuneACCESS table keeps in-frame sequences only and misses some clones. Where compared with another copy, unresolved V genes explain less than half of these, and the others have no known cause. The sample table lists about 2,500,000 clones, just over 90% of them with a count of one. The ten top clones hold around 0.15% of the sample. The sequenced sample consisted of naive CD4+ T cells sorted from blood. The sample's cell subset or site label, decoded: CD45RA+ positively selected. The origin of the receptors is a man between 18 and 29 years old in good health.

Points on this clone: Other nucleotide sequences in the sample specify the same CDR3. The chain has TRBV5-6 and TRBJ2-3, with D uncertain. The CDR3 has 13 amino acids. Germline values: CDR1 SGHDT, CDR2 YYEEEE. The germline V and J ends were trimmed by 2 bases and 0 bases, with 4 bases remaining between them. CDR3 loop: CASSLGSTDTQYF. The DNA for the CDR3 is TGTGCCAGCAGCTTAGGCAGCACAGATACGCAGTATTTT.

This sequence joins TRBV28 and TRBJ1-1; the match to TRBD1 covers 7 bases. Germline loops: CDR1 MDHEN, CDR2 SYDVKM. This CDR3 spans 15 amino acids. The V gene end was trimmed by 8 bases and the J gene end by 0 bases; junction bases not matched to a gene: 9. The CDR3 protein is CASGQAGRMNTEAFF. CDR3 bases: TGTGCCAGCGGACAGGCCGGGAGAATGAACACTGAAGCTTTCTTT. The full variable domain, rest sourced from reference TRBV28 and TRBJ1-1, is DVKVTQSSRYLVKRTGEKVFLECVQDMDHENMFWYRQDPGLGLRLIYFSYDVKMKEKGDIPEGYSVSREKKERFSLILESASTNQTSMYLCASGQAGRMNTEAFFGQGTRLTVV.

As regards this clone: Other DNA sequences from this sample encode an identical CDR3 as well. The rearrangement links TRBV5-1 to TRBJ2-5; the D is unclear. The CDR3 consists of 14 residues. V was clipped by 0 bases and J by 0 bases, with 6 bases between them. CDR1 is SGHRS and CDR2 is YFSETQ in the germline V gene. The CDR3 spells CASSLVPDQETQYF. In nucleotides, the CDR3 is TGCGCCAGCAGCTTGGTTCCAGACCAAGAGACCCAGTACTTC.

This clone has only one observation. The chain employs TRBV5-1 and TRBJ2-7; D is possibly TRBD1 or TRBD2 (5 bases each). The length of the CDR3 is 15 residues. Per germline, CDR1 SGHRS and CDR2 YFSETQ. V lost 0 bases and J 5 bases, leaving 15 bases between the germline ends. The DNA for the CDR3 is TGCGCCAGCAGCTTGGCCCTAGGACGGGGCGACGAGCAGTACTTC. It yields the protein CASSLALGRGDEQYF.

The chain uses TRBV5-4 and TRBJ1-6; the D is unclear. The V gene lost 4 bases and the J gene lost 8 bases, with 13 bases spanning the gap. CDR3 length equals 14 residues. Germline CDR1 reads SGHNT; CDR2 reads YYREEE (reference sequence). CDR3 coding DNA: TGTGCCAGCAGCGCCCGCAGGACCGATTCACCCCTCCACTTT. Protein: CASSARRTDSPLHF.

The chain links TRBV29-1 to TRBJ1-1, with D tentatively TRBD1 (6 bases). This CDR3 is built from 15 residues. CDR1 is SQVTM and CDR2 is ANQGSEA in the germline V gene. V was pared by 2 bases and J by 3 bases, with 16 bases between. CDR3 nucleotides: TGCAGCGTTGAACTGAGGGGGGCCATGCACACTGAAGCTTTCTTT. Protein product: CSVELRGAMHTEAFF.

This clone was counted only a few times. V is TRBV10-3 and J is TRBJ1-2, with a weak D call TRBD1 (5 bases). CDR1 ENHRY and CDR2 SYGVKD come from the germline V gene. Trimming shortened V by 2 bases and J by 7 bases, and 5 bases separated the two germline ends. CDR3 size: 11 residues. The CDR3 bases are TGTGCCATCAGTGAGACAGGTGGCTACACCTTC. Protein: CAISETGGYTF.

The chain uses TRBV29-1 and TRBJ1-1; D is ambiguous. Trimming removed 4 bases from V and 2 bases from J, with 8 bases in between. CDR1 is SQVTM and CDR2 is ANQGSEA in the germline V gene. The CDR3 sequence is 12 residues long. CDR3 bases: TGCAGCGTTGTGTGGGATAACACTGAAGCTTTCTTT. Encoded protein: CSVVWDNTEAFF.

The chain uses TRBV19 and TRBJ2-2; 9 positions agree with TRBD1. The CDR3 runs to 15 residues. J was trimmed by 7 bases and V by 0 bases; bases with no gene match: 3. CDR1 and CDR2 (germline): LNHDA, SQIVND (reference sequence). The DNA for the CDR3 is TGTGCCAGTAGTATAGAGACAGGGGGGAACGGGGAGCTGTTTTTT. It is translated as CASSIETGGNGELFF.

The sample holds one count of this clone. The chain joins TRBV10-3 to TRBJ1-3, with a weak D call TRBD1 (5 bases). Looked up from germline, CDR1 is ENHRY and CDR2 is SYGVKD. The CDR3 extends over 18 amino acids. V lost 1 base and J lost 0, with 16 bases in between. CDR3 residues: CAISELPPGPRSGNTIYF. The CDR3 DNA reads TGTGCCATCAGTGAGTTACCACCGGGACCGCGCTCTGGAAACACCATATATTTT.

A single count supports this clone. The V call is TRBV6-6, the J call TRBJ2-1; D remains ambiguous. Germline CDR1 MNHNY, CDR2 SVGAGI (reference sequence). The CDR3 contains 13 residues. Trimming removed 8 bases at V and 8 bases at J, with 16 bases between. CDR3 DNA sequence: TGTGCCAGCTCCCTTGCTGGTAACTATGAGCAGTTCTTC. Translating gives CASSLAGNYEQFF.

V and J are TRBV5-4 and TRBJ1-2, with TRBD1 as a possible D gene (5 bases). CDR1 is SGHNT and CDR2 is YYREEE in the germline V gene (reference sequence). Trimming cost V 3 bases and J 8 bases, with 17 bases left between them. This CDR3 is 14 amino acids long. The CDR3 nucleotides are TGTGCCAGCAGCTCGGGGTTCAGGGATGGCGGCTACACCTTC. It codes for CASSSGFRDGGYTF. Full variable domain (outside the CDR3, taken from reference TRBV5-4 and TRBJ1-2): ETGVTQSPTHLIKTRGQQVTLRCSSQSGHNTVSWYQQALGQGPQFIFQYYREEENGRGNFPPRFSGLQFPNYSSELNVNALELDDSALYLCASSSGFRDGGYTFGSGTRLTVV.

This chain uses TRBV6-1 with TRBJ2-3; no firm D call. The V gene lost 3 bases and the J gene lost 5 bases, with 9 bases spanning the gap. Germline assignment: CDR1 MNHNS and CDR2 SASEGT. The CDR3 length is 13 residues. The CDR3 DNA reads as TGTGCCAGCAGTGATGGCTACCTAGATACGCAGTATTTT. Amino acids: CASSDGYLDTQYF.

The CDR3 nucleotides are TGTGCCTGGAGTGGGAGACAGTGGGGAGATACGCAGTATTTT. It is translated as CAWSGRQWGDTQYF. The chain uses TRBV30 and TRBJ2-3, with D perhaps TRBD1 (5 bases). V was trimmed by 1 base and J by 5 bases, leaving 13 bases between them. The CDR3 runs to 14 residues. The germline V gene encodes CDR1 GTSNPN and CDR2 SVGIG (reference sequence).

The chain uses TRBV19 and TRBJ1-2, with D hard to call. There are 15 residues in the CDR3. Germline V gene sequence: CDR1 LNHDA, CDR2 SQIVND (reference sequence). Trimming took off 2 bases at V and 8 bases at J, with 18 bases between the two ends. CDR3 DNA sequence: TGTGCCAGTAGTATAATCGAAAAGGGTGGCGGCGGCTACACCTTC. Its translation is CASSIIEKGGGGYTF.

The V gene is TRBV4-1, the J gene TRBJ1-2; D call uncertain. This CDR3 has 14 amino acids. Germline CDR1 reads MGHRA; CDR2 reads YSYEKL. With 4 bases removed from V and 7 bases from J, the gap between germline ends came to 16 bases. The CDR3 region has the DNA TGCGCCAGCAGCCTCCCGGGAGGGCGGAGTGGCTACACCTTC. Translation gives CASSLPGGRSGYTF.

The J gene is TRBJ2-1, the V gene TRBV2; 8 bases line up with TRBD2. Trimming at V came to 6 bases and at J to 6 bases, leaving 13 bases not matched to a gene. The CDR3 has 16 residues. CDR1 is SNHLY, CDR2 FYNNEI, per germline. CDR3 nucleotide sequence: TGTGCCAGCAGCCCAAGAGGGGGACTAGTGAGCAATGAGCAGTTCTTC. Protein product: CASSPRGGLVSNEQFF.

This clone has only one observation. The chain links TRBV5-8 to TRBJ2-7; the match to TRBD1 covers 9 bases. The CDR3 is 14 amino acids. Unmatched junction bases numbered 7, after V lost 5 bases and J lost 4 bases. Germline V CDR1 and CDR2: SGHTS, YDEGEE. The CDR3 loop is CASSPGTGRYEQYF. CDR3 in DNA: TGTGCCAGCAGTCCCGGGACAGGGAGATACGAGCAGTACTTC.

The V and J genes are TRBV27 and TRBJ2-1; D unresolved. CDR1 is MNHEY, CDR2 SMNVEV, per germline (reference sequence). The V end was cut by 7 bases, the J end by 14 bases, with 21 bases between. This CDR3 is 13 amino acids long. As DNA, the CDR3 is TGTGCCAGCAAGCTTGGTCTAGACGATGTAGAGTTCTTC. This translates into CASKLGLDDVEFF.

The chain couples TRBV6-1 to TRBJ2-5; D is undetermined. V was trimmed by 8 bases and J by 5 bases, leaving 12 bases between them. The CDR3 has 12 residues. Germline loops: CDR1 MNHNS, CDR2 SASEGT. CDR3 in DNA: TGTGCCAGCTTGGGATTGGCGGAGACCCAGTACTTC. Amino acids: CASLGLAETQYF.

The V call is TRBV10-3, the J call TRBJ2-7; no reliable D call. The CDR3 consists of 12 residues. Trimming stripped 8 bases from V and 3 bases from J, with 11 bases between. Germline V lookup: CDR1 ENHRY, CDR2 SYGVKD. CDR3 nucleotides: TGTGCCATCGGATACGACGGCTACGAGCAGTACTTC. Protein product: CAIGYDGYEQYF.

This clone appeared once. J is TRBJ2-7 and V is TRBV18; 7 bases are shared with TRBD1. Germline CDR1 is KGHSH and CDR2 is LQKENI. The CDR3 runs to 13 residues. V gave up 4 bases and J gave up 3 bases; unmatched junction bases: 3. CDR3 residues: CASSLGQNYEQYF. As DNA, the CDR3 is TGTGCCAGCTCACTGGGACAGAACTACGAGCAGTACTTC. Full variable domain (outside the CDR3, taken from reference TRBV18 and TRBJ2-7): NAGVMQNPRHLVRRRGQEARLRCSPMKGHSHVYWYRQLPEEGLKFMVYLQKENIIDESGMPKERFSAEFPKEGPSILRIQQVVRGDSAAYFCASSLGQNYEQYFGPGTRLTVT.

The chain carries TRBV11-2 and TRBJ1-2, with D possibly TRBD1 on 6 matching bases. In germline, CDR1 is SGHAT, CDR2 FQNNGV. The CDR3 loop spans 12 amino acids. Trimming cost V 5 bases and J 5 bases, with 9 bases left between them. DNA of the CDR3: TGTGCCAGCAGCCCCGGACAGTATGGCTACACCTTC. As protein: CASSPGQYGYTF.

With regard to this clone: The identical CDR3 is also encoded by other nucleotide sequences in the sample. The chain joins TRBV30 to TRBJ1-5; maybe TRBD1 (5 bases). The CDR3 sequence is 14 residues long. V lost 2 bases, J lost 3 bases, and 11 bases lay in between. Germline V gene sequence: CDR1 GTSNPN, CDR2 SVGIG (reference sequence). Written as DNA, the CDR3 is TGTGCCTGGAGTCGGGGGGGAGCCAATCAGCCCCAGCATTTT. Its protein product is CAWSRGGANQPQHF.

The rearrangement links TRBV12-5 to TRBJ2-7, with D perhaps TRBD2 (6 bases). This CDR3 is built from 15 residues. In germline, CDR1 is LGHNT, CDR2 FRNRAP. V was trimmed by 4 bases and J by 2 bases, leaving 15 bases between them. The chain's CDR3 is CASGSPGGSTYEQYF. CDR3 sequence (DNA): TGTGCTAGTGGTTCACCCGGGGGTTCCACCTACGAGCAGTACTTC. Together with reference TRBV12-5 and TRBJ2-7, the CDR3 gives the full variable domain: DARVTQTPRHKVTEMGQEVTMRCQPILGHNTVFWYRQTMMQGLELLAYFRNRAPLDDSGMPKDRFSAEMPDATLATLKIQPSEPRDSAVYFCASGSPGGSTYEQYFGPGTRLTVT.

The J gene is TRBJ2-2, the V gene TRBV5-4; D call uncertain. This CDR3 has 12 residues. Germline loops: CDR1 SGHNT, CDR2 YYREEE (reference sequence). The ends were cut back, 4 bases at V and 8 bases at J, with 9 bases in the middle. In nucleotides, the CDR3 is TGTGCCAGCAGCATACCCGCGGGGGAGCTGTTTTTT. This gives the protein CASSIPAGELFF.